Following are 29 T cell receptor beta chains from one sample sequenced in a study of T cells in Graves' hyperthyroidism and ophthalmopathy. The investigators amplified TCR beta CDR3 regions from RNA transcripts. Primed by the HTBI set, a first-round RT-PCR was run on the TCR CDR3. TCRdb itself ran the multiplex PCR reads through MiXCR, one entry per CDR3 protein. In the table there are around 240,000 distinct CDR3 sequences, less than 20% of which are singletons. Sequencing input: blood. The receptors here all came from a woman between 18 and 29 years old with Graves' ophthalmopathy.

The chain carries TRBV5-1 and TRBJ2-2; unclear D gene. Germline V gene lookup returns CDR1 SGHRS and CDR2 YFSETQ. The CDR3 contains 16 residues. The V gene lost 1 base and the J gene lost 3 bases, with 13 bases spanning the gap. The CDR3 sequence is CASSLYSTRYTGELFF. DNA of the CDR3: TGCGCCAGCAGCTTGTATTCTACTCGGTACACCGGGGAGCTGTTTTTT.

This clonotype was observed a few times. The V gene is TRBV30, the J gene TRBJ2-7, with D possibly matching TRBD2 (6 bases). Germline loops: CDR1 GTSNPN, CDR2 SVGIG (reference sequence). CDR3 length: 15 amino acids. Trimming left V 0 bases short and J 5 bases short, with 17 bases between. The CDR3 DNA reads TGTGCCTGGAGTGTTAGCGGCAAGGACGTAGACGAGCAGTACTTC. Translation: CAWSVSGKDVDEQYF.

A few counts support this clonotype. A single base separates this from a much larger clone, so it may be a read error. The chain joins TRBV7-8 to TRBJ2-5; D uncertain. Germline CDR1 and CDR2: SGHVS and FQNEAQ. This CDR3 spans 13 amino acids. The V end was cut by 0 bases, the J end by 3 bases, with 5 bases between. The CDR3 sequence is CASSLAWEETQYF. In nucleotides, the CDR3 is TGTGCCAGCAGCTTAGCGTGGGAAGAGACCCAGTACTTC.

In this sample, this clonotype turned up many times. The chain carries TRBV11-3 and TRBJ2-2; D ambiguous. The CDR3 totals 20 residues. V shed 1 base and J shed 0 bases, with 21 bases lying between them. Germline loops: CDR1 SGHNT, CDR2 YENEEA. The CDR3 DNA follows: TGTGCCAGCAGCTTAGGCTATCAACTCGCCGCACCCACGAACACCGGGGAGCTGTTTTTT. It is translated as CASSLGYQLAAPTNTGELFF.

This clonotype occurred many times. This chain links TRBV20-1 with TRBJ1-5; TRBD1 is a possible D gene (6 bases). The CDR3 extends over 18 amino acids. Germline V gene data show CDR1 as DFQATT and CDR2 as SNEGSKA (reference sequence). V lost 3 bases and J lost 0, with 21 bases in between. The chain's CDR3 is CSASWGHPATYSNQPQHF. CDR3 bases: TGCAGTGCTAGTTGGGGACACCCAGCAACGTATAGCAATCAGCCCCAGCATTTT.

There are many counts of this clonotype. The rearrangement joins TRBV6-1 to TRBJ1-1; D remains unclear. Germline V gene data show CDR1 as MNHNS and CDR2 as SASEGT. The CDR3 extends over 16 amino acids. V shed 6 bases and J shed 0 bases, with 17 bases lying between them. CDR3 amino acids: CASSGDGVIVNTEAFF. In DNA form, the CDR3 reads TGTGCCAGCAGCGGAGATGGGGTAATTGTGAACACTGAAGCTTTCTTT.

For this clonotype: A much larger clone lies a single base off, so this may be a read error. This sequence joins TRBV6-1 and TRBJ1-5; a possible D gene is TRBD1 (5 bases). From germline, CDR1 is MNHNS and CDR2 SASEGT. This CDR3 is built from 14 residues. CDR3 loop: CASSGGGAHQPQRF. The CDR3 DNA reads TGTGCCAGCAGTGGGGGGGGTGCCCATCAGCCCCAGCGTTTT.

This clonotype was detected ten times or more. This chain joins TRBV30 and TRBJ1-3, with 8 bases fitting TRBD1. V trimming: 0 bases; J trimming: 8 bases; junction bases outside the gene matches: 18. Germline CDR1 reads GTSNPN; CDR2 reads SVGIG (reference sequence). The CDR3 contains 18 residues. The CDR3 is CAWSVRWTGRAERDTIYF. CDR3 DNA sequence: TGTGCCTGGAGTGTAAGGTGGACAGGGCGAGCGGAGAGGGACACCATATATTTT.

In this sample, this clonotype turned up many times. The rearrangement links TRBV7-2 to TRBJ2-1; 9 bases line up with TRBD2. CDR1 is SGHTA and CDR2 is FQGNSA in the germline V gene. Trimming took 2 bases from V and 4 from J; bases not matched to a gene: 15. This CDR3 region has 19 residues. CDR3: CASSLLVRAASGNYNEQFF. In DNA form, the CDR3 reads TGTGCCAGCAGCTTATTAGTCCGGGCGGCTAGCGGGAATTACAATGAGCAGTTCTTC. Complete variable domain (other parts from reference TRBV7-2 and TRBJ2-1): GAGVSQSPSNKVTEKGKDVELRCDPISGHTALYWYRQSLGQGLEFLIYFQGNSAPDKSGLPSDRFSAERTGGSVSTLTIQRTQQEDSAVYLCASSLLVRAASGNYNEQFFGPGTRLTVL.

The CDR3 DNA sequence: TGCAGTGCCGACGACGGGGAATACACAGATACGCAGTATTTT. This translates into CSADDGEYTDTQYF. This chain joins TRBV20-1 and TRBJ2-3, with D maybe TRBD2 (5 bases). Trimming stripped 6 bases from V and 2 bases from J, with 15 bases between. The germline V gene encodes CDR1 DFQATT and CDR2 SNEGSKA (reference sequence). CDR3 size: 14 residues.

CDR3 DNA: TGTGCCAGTAGTCCCACCAGGTCCTACGAGCAGTACTTC. This gives the protein CASSPTRSYEQYF. The V call is TRBV19, the J call TRBJ2-7, with unresolved D. Germline V CDR1 and CDR2: LNHDA, SQIVND (reference sequence). This CDR3 has 13 amino acids. The V end was cut by 5 bases, the J end by 1 base, with 9 bases between.

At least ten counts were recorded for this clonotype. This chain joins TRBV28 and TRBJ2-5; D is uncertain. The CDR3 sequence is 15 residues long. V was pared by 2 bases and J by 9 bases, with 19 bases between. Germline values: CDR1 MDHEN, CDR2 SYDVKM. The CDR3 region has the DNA TGTGCCAGCAGTTTACCACTACGACCTGCTGGGGCCCAGTACTTC. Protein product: CASSLPLRPAGAQYF.

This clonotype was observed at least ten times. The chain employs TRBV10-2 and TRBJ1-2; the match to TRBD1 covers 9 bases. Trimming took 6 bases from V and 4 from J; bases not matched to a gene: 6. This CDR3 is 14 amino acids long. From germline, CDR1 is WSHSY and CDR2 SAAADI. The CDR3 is CASRGTGRVYGYTF. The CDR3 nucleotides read TGCGCCAGCAGAGGGACAGGGCGGGTCTATGGCTACACCTTC.

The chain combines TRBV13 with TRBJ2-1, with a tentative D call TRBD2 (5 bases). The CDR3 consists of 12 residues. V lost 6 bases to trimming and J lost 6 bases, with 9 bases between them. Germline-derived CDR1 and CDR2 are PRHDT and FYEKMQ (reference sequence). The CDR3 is CASSFRGNEQFF. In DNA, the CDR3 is TGTGCCAGCAGTTTTCGGGGCAATGAGCAGTTCTTC.

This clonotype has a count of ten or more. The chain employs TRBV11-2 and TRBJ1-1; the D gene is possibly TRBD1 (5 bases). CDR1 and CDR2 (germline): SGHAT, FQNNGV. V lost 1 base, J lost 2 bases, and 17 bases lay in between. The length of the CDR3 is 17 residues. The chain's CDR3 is CASSLGGRGPINTEAFF. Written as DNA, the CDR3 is TGTGCCAGCAGCTTAGGAGGGCGGGGCCCAATAAACACTGAAGCTTTCTTT.

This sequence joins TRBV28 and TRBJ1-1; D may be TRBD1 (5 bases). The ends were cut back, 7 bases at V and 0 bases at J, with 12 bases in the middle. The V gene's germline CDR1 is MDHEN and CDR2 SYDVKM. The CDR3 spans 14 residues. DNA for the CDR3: TGTGCCAGCACCTCGGGGGTTATGAACACTGAAGCTTTCTTT. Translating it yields CASTSGVMNTEAFF.

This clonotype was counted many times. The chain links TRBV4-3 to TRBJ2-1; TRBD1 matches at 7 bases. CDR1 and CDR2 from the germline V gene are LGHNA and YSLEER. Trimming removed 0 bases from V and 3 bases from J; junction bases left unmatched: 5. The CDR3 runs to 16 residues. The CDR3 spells CASSQETGTGYNEQFF. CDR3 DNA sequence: TGCGCCAGCAGCCAAGAGACAGGGACGGGCTACAATGAGCAGTTCTTC.

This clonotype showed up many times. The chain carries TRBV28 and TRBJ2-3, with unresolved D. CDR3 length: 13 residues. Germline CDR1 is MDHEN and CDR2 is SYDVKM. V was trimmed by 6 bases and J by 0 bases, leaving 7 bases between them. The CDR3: CASRPTSTDTQYF. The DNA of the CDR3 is TGTGCCAGCAGACCAACTAGCACAGATACGCAGTATTTT.

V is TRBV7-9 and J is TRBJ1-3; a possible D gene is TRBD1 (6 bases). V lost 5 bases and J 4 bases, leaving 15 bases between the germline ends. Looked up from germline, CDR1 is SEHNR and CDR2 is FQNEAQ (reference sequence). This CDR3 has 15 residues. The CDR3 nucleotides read TGTGCCAGCAGCCACGACGGGGGGCCAGGAAACACCATATATTTT. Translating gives CASSHDGGPGNTIYF.

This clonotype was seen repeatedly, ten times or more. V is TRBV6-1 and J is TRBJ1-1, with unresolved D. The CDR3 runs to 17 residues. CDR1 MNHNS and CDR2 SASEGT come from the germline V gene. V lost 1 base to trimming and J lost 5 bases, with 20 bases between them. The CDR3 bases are TGTGCCAGCAGTGAAGATTTGGTGGTACTCTTAACAACTGAAGCTTTCTTT. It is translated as CASSEDLVVLLTTEAFF.

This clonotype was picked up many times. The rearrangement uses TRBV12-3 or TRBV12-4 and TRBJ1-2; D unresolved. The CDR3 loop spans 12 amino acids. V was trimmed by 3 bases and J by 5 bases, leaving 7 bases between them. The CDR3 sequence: CASSLWLYGYTF. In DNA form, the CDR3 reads TGTGCCAGCAGTTTGTGGCTTTATGGCTACACCTTC.

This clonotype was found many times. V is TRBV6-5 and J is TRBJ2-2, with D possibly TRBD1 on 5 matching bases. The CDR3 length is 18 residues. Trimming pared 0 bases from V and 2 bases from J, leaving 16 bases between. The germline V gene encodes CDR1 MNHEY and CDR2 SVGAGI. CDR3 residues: CASSYSYLTGSNTGELFF. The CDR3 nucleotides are TGTGCCAGCAGTTACTCGTACTTAACAGGCTCCAACACCGGGGAGCTGTTTTTT.

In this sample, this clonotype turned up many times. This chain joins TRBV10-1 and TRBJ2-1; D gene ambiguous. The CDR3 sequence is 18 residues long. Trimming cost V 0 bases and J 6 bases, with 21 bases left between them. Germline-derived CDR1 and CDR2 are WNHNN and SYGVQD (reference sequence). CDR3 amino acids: CASSESILGQDGSNEQFF. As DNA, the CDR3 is TGCGCCAGCAGTGAGTCGATCTTAGGTCAGGATGGGTCCAATGAGCAGTTCTTC.

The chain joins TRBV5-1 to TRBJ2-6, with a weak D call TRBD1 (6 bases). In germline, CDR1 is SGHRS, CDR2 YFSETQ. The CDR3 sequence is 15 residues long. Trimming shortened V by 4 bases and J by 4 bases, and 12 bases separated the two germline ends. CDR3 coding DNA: TGCGCCAGCAGCCTCCAGGGGCCCGGGGCCAACGTCCTGACTTTC. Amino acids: CASSLQGPGANVLTF.

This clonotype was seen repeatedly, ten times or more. The CDR3 sequence is CASYTTHIYGYTF. The CDR3 coding sequence is TGTGCCAGCTACACTACACACATCTATGGCTACACCTTC. V usage is TRBV2 and J usage is TRBJ1-2; D uncertain. Trimming stripped 8 bases from V and 4 bases from J, with 14 bases between. The CDR3 is made up of 13 amino acids. Per the germline V gene, CDR1 is SNHLY and CDR2 is FYNNEI.

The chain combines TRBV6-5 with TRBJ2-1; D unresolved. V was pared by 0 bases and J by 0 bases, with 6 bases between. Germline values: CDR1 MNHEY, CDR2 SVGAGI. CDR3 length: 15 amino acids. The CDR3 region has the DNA TGTGCCAGCAGTTACTCGTGGGGCTCCTACAATGAGCAGTTCTTC. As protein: CASSYSWGSYNEQFF.

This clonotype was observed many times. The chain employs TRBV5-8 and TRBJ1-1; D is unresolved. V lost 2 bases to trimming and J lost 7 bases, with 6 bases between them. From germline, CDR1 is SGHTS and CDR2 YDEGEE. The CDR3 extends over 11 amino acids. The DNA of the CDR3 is TGTGCCAGCAGCTTACAGAATGAAGCTTTCTTT. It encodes CASSLQNEAFF.

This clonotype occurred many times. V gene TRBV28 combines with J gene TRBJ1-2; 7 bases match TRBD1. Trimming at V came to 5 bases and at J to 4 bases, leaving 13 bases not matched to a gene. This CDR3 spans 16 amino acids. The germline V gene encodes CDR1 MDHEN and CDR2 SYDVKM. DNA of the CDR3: TGTGCCAGCAGTACCACAACGATGACAGGGCCCTATGGCTACACCTTC. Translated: CASSTTTMTGPYGYTF.

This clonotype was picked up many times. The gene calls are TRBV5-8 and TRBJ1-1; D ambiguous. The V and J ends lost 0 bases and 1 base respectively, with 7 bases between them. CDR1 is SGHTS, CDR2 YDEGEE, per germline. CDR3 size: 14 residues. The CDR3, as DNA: TGTGCCAGCAGCTTGGAACAGCAGAACACTGAAGCTTTCTTT. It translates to CASSLEQQNTEAFF.